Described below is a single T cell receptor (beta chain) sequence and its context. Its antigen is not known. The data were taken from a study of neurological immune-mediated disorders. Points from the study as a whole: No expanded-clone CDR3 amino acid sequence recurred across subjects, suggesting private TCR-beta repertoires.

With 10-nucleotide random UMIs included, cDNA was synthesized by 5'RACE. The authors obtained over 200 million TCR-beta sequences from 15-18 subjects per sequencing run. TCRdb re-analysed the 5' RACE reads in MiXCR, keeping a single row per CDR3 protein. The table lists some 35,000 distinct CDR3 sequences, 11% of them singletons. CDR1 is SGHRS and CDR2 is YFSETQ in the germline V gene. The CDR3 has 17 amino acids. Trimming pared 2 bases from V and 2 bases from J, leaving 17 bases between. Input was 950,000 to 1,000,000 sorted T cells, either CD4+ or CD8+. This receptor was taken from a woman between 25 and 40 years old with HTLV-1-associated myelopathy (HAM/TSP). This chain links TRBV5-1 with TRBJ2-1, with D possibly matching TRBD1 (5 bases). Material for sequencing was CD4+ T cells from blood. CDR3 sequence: CASSFHSGRAPYNEQFF. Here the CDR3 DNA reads TGCGCCAGCAGCTTTCATAGTGGCAGGGCCCCCTACAATGAGCAGTTCTTC.